One sample yielded the 13 T cell receptor beta chains listed below, sequenced in a study of CD8 T cells in ankylosing spondylitis. Using its own MiXCR run on the 5' RACE reads, TCRdb lists one record per CDR3 protein. The table records approximately 140,000 distinct CDR3 sequences, around 45% of them present only once. The sample comprised synovial fluid, either unsorted or a sorted T cell fraction (not recorded which). These receptors were collected from a male donor with ankylosing spondylitis.

The genes are TRBV27 and TRBJ1-6; TRBD1 might be the D (5 bases). CDR3 size: 15 residues. Germline V gives CDR1 MNHEY, CDR2 SMNVEV (reference sequence). Trimming removed 3 bases from V and 7 bases from J, with 13 bases in between. The CDR3: CASSLGGEVNSPLHF. CDR3 in DNA: TGTGCCAGCAGTTTGGGGGGGGAGGTGAATTCACCCCTCCACTTT.

The chain carries TRBV29-1 and TRBJ2-7, with D unclear. This CDR3 is 13 amino acids long. The V end lost 4 bases, the J end lost 4 bases, and 14 bases lay between the germline ends. Germline CDR1 is SQVTM and CDR2 is ANQGSEA. The CDR3 DNA reads TGCAGCGTTGTAGGGTTAGCTCGGTACGAGCAGTACTTC. The encoded protein is CSVVGLARYEQYF.

J is TRBJ2-1 and V is TRBV5-1; either TRBD1 or TRBD2 may supply D (5 bases each). CDR3 length: 15 residues. Germline lookup yields CDR1 SGHRS and CDR2 YFSETQ. Trimming pared 0 bases from V and 7 bases from J, leaving 14 bases between. As DNA, the CDR3 is TGCGCCAGCAGCTTGGATCTGTGGGACGGGAATGAGCAGTTCTTC. Residues: CASSLDLWDGNEQFF.

This clonotype was detected ten times or more. The chain carries TRBV29-1 and TRBJ2-1; TRBD2 matches at 9 bases. Per the germline V gene, CDR1 is SQVTM and CDR2 is ANQGSEA. The CDR3 totals 14 residues. V was clipped by 1 base and J by 4 bases; unmatched bases: 2. Written as DNA, the CDR3 is TGCAGCGTTGAAGGACTAGCGGTATACAATGAGCAGTTCTTC. As protein: CSVEGLAVYNEQFF.

This chain connects TRBV12-3 or TRBV12-4 to TRBJ2-7; no reliable D call. The V gene lost 7 bases and the J gene lost 3 bases, with 10 bases spanning the gap. CDR3 length: 12 residues. The CDR3 reads CASTGPGYEQYF. In DNA, the CDR3 is TGTGCCAGCACCGGCCCCGGCTACGAGCAGTACTTC.

This clonotype showed up just once. The V gene is TRBV4-1, the J gene TRBJ1-1; no clear D. V lost 3 bases to trimming and J lost 1 base, with 12 bases between them. The CDR3 runs 15 residues. The germline CDR1 and CDR2 sequences are MGHRA and YSYEKL. The CDR3 nucleotides are TGCGCCAGCAGCCATCACCGGGGAAAGAACACTGAAGCTTTCTTT. This gives the protein CASSHHRGKNTEAFF.

The V and J genes are TRBV14 and TRBJ2-1; no clear D. The CDR3 is made up of 15 amino acids. The V and J ends lost 7 bases and 0 bases respectively, with 13 bases between them. The V gene's germline CDR1 is SGHDN and CDR2 FVKESK. CDR3 nucleotides: TGTGCCAGCACTGTCCAGGCCAGCTCCTACAATGAGCAGTTCTTC. Protein sequence: CASTVQASSYNEQFF. Together with reference TRBV14 and TRBJ2-1, the CDR3 gives the full variable domain: EAGVTQFPSHSVIEKGQTVTLRCDPISGHDNLYWYRRVMGKEIKFLLHFVKESKQDESGMPNNRFLAERTGGTYSTLKVQPAELEDSGVYFCASTVQASSYNEQFFGPGTRLTVL.

This clonotype was observed a few times. V usage is TRBV27 and J usage is TRBJ2-3, with D possibly TRBD1 on 5 matching bases. CDR3 length: 17 residues. Trimming took 7 bases from V and 1 from J, leaving 21 bases between them. CDR1 is MNHEY and CDR2 is SMNVEV in the germline V gene (reference sequence). In DNA, the CDR3 is TGTGCCAGCACCCCGGCCCCTAGGGGCCTCCGCACAGATACGCAGTATTTT. Translation: CASTPAPRGLRTDTQYF.

The chain combines TRBV9 with TRBJ1-2, with 8 bases matching TRBD1. Trimming cost V 4 bases and J 5 bases; bases outside gene matches: 13. This CDR3 spans 16 amino acids. Germline CDR1 and CDR2: SGDLS and YYNGEE. The CDR3, as DNA: TGTGCCAGCAGCTCCCACCGGGACAGGAGTACTTATGGCTACACCTTC. It encodes CASSSHRDRSTYGYTF.

Judged by abundance, this clonotype is medium-sized. The chain combines TRBV5-6 with TRBJ1-1, with D possibly matching TRBD1 (5 bases). The V end lost 0 bases, the J end lost 0 bases, and 12 bases lay between the germline ends. The CDR3 runs to 16 residues. Germline V CDR1 and CDR2: SGHDT, YYEEEE. CDR3: CASSLAALGVNTEAFF. The CDR3 coding sequence is TGTGCCAGCAGCTTGGCAGCTTTGGGGGTGAACACTGAAGCTTTCTTT.

J is TRBJ2-3 and V is TRBV7-3; TRBD2 aligns across 11 bases. The CDR3 covers 17 residues. V was clipped by 2 bases and J by 4 bases; unmatched bases: 8. The germline V gene has CDR1 SGHTA and CDR2 FQGTGA. CDR3 coding DNA: TGTGCCAGCAGCTTATGGAGTAGCGGGGGGGCCGCAGATACGCAGTATTTT. Its protein is CASSLWSSGGAADTQYF.

This clonotype was counted a few times. The chain carries TRBV6-5 and TRBJ2-7, with 7 positions matching TRBD1. The V segment lost 2 bases and the J segment 3 bases; nucleotides outside the gene matches: 7. Germline CDR1 is MNHEY and CDR2 is SVGAGI. The CDR3 spans 15 residues. The CDR3 bases are TGTGCCAGCAGTTACCTGGACAGGAGAGACTACGAGCAGTACTTC. Translating it yields CASSYLDRRDYEQYF.

This chain connects TRBV28 to TRBJ1-1, with D unresolved. The germline V gene has CDR1 MDHEN and CDR2 SYDVKM. The length of the CDR3 is 16 residues. Trimming shortened V by 2 bases and J by 3 bases, and 16 bases separated the two germline ends. As DNA, the CDR3 is TGTGCCAGCAGTTTAGAGCCCCCCGTGGTGTACACTGAAGCTTTCTTT. Translated: CASSLEPPVVYTEAFF.